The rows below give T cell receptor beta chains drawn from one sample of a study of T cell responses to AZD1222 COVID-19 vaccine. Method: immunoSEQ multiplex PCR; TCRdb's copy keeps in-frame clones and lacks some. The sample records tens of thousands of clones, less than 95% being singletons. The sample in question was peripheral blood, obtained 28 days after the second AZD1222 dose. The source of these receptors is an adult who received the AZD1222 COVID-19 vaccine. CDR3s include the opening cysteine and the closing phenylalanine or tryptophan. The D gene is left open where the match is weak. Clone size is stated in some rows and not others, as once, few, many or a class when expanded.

CDR3nt: TGTGCCAGCAGTGATGTAGCGGATGCCTCAGATACGCAGTATTTT
CDR3aa: CASSDVADASDTQYF
j_gene: TRBJ2-3
v_gene: TRBV6-1
d_gene: .
abundance: .

CDR3nt: TGTGCCAGCAGTGGACAGGGGGGATCGAACTATGGCTACACCTTC
CDR3aa: CASSGQGGSNYGYTF
j_gene: TRBJ1-2
v_gene: TRBV28
d_gene: TRBD1
abundance: .

CDR3nt: TGCGCCAGCAGCTTGGTGGTAGGGACCCAAGAGACCCAGTACTTC
CDR3aa: CASSLVVGTQETQYF
j_gene: TRBJ2-5
v_gene: TRBV5-1
d_gene: .
abundance: .

CDR3nt: TGCGCCAGCAGCTTGGGGACAGGTGTGGACATTCAGTACTTC
CDR3aa: CASSLGTGVDIQYF
j_gene: TRBJ2-4
v_gene: TRBV5-1
d_gene: TRBD1
abundance: .

CDR3nt: TGCGCCAGCAGCTCTCAAGGGACAGGGGGCCACGGAGGCGGCGAGCAGTACTTC
CDR3aa: CASSSQGTGGHGGGEQYF
j_gene: TRBJ2-7
v_gene: TRBV5-1
d_gene: TRBD1
abundance: .

CDR3nt: TGTGCCAGCAGCTTCGGGGGGCAGGGGGCAAGGCAGCCCCAGCATTTT
CDR3aa: CASSFGGQGARQPQHF
j_gene: TRBJ1-5
v_gene: TRBV13
d_gene: TRBD1
abundance: .

CDR3nt: TGTGCCAGCAGCTTCCTTCCCCAAGTAGAGACCCAGTACTTC
CDR3aa: CASSFLPQVETQYF
j_gene: TRBJ2-5
v_gene: TRBV11-2
d_gene: .
abundance: .

CDR3nt: TGTGCCAGCAGCTCGTCCCAGGGGCCGGCTGGCTACACCTTC
CDR3aa: CASSSSQGPAGYTF
j_gene: TRBJ1-2
v_gene: TRBV6-5
d_gene: .
abundance: .

CDR3nt: TGTGCCAGCAGCGCAGGGGTCGGTGAGCAGTTCTTC
CDR3aa: CASSAGVGEQFF
j_gene: TRBJ2-1
v_gene: TRBV11-3
d_gene: .
abundance: once

CDR3nt: TGTGCCAGCAGTTACTCGGCTAGCGGCAATTACAATGAGCAGTTCTTC
CDR3aa: CASSYSASGNYNEQFF
j_gene: TRBJ2-1
v_gene: TRBV6-5
d_gene: TRBD2
abundance: .

CDR3nt: TGTGCCAGTAGTCACCAGGCCACGGGGGAAGCTTTCTTT
CDR3aa: CASSHQATGEAFF
j_gene: TRBJ1-1
v_gene: TRBV19
d_gene: .
abundance: .

CDR3nt: TGTGCCAGCAGTGATAGGACAGGGGGAAATTCACCCCTCCACTTT
CDR3aa: CASSDRTGGNSPLHF
j_gene: TRBJ1-6
v_gene: TRBV25-1
d_gene: TRBD1
abundance: .

CDR3nt: TGCAGCGTTGGACGATATTGGGCTAGCGGGAGTGGAGGGAATGAGCAGTTCTTC
CDR3aa: CSVGRYWASGSGGNEQFF
j_gene: TRBJ2-1
v_gene: TRBV29-1
d_gene: TRBD2
abundance: .

CDR3nt: TGTGCCAGCACCTACATGGGGTTAGATGGCTACACCTTC
CDR3aa: CASTYMGLDGYTF
j_gene: TRBJ1-2
v_gene: TRBV28
d_gene: .
abundance: few

CDR3nt: TGTGCCAGCAGTGAAGAAAGGCAGCCCCAGCATTTT
CDR3aa: CASSEERQPQHF
j_gene: TRBJ1-5
v_gene: TRBV2
d_gene: .
abundance: once

CDR3nt: TGTGCCAGCAGCCAAGAGGGTCAGGGTCAACCGATCTATGGCTACACCTTC
CDR3aa: CASSQEGQGQPIYGYTF
j_gene: TRBJ1-2
v_gene: TRBV3-1/TRBV3-2
d_gene: .
abundance: .

CDR3nt: TGTGCCAGCAGCCGCGACAGGGATCGGGCTTTCTTT
CDR3aa: CASSRDRDRAFF
j_gene: TRBJ1-1
v_gene: TRBV5-4
d_gene: TRBD1
abundance: .

CDR3nt: TGTGCCTGGTCCAGGGGTTCTGGTGGCTACACCTTC
CDR3aa: CAWSRGSGGYTF
j_gene: TRBJ1-2
v_gene: TRBV30
d_gene: .
abundance: .

CDR3nt: TGCGCCAGCAGCTTCACAACGACAGGGGGTGAAAAACTGTTTTTT
CDR3aa: CASSFTTTGGEKLFF
j_gene: TRBJ1-4
v_gene: TRBV5-1
d_gene: TRBD1
abundance: .

CDR3nt: TGTGCCAGCAGCTTCATGGGTCGAGGGGATACGCAGTATTTT
CDR3aa: CASSFMGRGDTQYF
j_gene: TRBJ2-3
v_gene: TRBV5-6
d_gene: .
abundance: few

CDR3nt: TGTGCCATCAGTGACCCCTTAGCAGTCGTCGCCAAAAACATTCAGTACTTC
CDR3aa: CAISDPLAVVAKNIQYF
j_gene: TRBJ2-4
v_gene: TRBV10-3
d_gene: .
abundance: few

CDR3nt: TGTGCCAGCATCAACGGGGACATTCAGTACTTC
CDR3aa: CASINGDIQYF
j_gene: TRBJ2-4
v_gene: TRBV6-5
d_gene: .
abundance: .

CDR3nt: TGTGCCAGTAGTATATGGACAGGAGCCTACGAGCAGTACTTC
CDR3aa: CASSIWTGAYEQYF
j_gene: TRBJ2-7
v_gene: TRBV19
d_gene: TRBD1
abundance: .

CDR3nt: TGTGCCAGCAGCCCGGCAAAGGGGAATCAGCCCCAGCATTTT
CDR3aa: CASSPAKGNQPQHF
j_gene: TRBJ1-5
v_gene: TRBV7-2
d_gene: .
abundance: .

CDR3nt: TGTGCCAGCAGTCCCCAGGGCCTTCAGAGGGGGGAGCAGTACTTC
CDR3aa: CASSPQGLQRGEQYF
j_gene: TRBJ2-7
v_gene: TRBV28
d_gene: .
abundance: .

CDR3nt: TGTGCCAGCAGTTACAACAATGAGCAGTTCTTC
CDR3aa: CASSYNNEQFF
j_gene: TRBJ2-1
v_gene: TRBV6-5
d_gene: .
abundance: .

CDR3nt: TGTGCCAGCAGCTTAGGAAGCATGCAGGGAGGACTGGATAATGAAAAACTGTTTTTT
CDR3aa: CASSLGSMQGGLDNEKLFF
j_gene: TRBJ1-4
v_gene: TRBV7-9
d_gene: .
abundance: .

CDR3nt: TGTGCCAGCAGTGAATCCCCCCGGGACAGGGGCACTGAAGCTTTCTTT
CDR3aa: CASSESPRDRGTEAFF
j_gene: TRBJ1-1
v_gene: TRBV6-1
d_gene: TRBD1
abundance: .

CDR3nt: TGCGCCAGCAGCTTAGGGACAGGGGGCGAGCAGTACTTC
CDR3aa: CASSLGTGGEQYF
j_gene: TRBJ2-7
v_gene: TRBV5-1
d_gene: TRBD1
abundance: .

CDR3nt: TGTGCCAGTAGTATAGATATCAGCAATCAGCCCCAGCATTTT
CDR3aa: CASSIDISNQPQHF
j_gene: TRBJ1-5
v_gene: TRBV19
d_gene: .
abundance: once

CDR3nt: TGTGCCAGCAGCTCCGGACGGGCATCCTACGAGCAGTACTTC
CDR3aa: CASSSGRASYEQYF
j_gene: TRBJ2-7
v_gene: TRBV11-3
d_gene: .
abundance: once

CDR3nt: TGCGCCAGCAGCCGGGACAGGGGGACCTACGAGCAGTACTTC
CDR3aa: CASSRDRGTYEQYF
j_gene: TRBJ2-7
v_gene: TRBV4-1
d_gene: TRBD1
abundance: .

CDR3nt: TGTGCCAGCAGGCGGATACAGAAGAATTCACCCCTCCACTTT
CDR3aa: CASRRIQKNSPLHF
j_gene: TRBJ1-6
v_gene: TRBV11-2
d_gene: .
abundance: .

CDR3nt: TGTGCCAGCAGAACCCCTTTCCTAGCGGGAGTAACAGATACGCAGTATTTT
CDR3aa: CASRTPFLAGVTDTQYF
j_gene: TRBJ2-3
v_gene: TRBV28
d_gene: TRBD2
abundance: .

CDR3nt: TGTGCCAGCAGCAAAGAACCGGGTGAGTCTGGCTACACCTTC
CDR3aa: CASSKEPGESGYTF
j_gene: TRBJ1-2
v_gene: TRBV21-1
d_gene: .
abundance: .

CDR3nt: TGTGCCAGCAGTTTAAACAGTAAAGAGACCCAGTACTTC
CDR3aa: CASSLNSKETQYF
j_gene: TRBJ2-5
v_gene: TRBV28
d_gene: .
abundance: .

CDR3nt: TGCGCCAGCAGCCCAGGGGGGCAGATGAACTATGGCTACACCTTC
CDR3aa: CASSPGGQMNYGYTF
j_gene: TRBJ1-2
v_gene: TRBV5-1
d_gene: TRBD1
abundance: .

CDR3nt: TGTGCCAGCAGCACCCCTGGGGGAGGCCCGCAAGAGACCCAGTACTTC
CDR3aa: CASSTPGGGPQETQYF
j_gene: TRBJ2-5
v_gene: TRBV11-3
d_gene: .
abundance: .

CDR3nt: TGTGCCAGCTCACCACCTCCGGGAAGGCGAGTCAAAAACATTCAGTACTTC
CDR3aa: CASSPPPGRRVKNIQYF
j_gene: TRBJ2-4
v_gene: TRBV18
d_gene: .
abundance: .

CDR3nt: TGTGCCAGCAGCGTAGGCCTAGCGAACAATGAGCAGTTCTTC
CDR3aa: CASSVGLANNEQFF
j_gene: TRBJ2-1
v_gene: TRBV9
d_gene: .
abundance: .

CDR3nt: TGTGCCAGCAGCCCCCTACGGGCGGGAGGCTCCTACAATGAGCAGTTCTTC
CDR3aa: CASSPLRAGGSYNEQFF
j_gene: TRBJ2-1
v_gene: TRBV11-2
d_gene: TRBD2
abundance: .

CDR3nt: TGTGCCAGCAGCTTGACTAGCGGTTACAATGAGCAGTTCTTC
CDR3aa: CASSLTSGYNEQFF
j_gene: TRBJ2-1
v_gene: TRBV5-8
d_gene: TRBD2
abundance: .

CDR3nt: TGTGCCAGCTCCCAGACAGGGGAAACTGGAAACACCATATATTTT
CDR3aa: CASSQTGETGNTIYF
j_gene: TRBJ1-3
v_gene: TRBV18
d_gene: TRBD1
abundance: .

CDR3nt: TGTGCCAGCAGCTTAGTGGGCCGGGCTAGCTCCTACGAGCAGTACTTC
CDR3aa: CASSLVGRASSYEQYF
j_gene: TRBJ2-7
v_gene: TRBV7-2
d_gene: .
abundance: .

CDR3nt: TGTGCCAGCCGCACCTTTCCGACCTTAGGGACAGATACGCAGTATTTT
CDR3aa: CASRTFPTLGTDTQYF
j_gene: TRBJ2-3
v_gene: TRBV27
d_gene: .
abundance: .

CDR3nt: TGTGCCAGCTCACCACCGGTAGGTTCCAGCAGCGCGAACACTGAAGCTTTCTTT
CDR3aa: CASSPPVGSSSANTEAFF
j_gene: TRBJ1-1
v_gene: TRBV18
d_gene: .
abundance: .

CDR3nt: TGTGCCAGCACCTCCGGGACTAGCGGGAGTATGAGGACAGATACGCAGTATTTT
CDR3aa: CASTSGTSGSMRTDTQYF
j_gene: TRBJ2-3
v_gene: TRBV5-4
d_gene: TRBD2
abundance: .

CDR3nt: TGTGCCAGCAGCCAACCAGGGTCCTACGAGCAGTACTTC
CDR3aa: CASSQPGSYEQYF
j_gene: TRBJ2-7
v_gene: TRBV4-1
d_gene: .
abundance: .

CDR3nt: TGCAGCGTTCCAGGAGTATCTTCCTACAATGAGCAGTTCTTC
CDR3aa: CSVPGVSSYNEQFF
j_gene: TRBJ2-1
v_gene: TRBV29-1
d_gene: .
abundance: few

CDR3nt: TGCGCCAGCAGCTCTAGGACTAGCGGGAACTCCTACAATGAGCAGTTCTTC
CDR3aa: CASSSRTSGNSYNEQFF
j_gene: TRBJ2-1
v_gene: TRBV5-1
d_gene: TRBD2
abundance: .